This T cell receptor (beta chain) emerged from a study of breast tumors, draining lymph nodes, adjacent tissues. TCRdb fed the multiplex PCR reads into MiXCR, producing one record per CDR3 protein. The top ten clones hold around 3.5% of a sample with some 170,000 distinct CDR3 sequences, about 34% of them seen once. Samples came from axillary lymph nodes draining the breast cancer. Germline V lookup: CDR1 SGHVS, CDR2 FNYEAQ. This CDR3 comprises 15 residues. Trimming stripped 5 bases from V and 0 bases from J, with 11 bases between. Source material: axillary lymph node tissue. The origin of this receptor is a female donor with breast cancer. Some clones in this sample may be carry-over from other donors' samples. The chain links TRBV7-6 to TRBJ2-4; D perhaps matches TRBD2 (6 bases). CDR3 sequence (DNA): TGTGCCAGCAGCCCGGGACTGCTAGCCAAAAACATTCAGTACTTC. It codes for CASSPGLLAKNIQYF. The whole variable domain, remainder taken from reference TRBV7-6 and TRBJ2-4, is GAGVSQSPRYKVTKRGQDVALRCDPISGHVSLYWYRQALGQGPEFLTYFNYEAQQDKSGLPNDRFSAERPEGSISTLTIQRTEQRDSAMYRCASSPGLLAKNIQYFGAGTRLSVL.